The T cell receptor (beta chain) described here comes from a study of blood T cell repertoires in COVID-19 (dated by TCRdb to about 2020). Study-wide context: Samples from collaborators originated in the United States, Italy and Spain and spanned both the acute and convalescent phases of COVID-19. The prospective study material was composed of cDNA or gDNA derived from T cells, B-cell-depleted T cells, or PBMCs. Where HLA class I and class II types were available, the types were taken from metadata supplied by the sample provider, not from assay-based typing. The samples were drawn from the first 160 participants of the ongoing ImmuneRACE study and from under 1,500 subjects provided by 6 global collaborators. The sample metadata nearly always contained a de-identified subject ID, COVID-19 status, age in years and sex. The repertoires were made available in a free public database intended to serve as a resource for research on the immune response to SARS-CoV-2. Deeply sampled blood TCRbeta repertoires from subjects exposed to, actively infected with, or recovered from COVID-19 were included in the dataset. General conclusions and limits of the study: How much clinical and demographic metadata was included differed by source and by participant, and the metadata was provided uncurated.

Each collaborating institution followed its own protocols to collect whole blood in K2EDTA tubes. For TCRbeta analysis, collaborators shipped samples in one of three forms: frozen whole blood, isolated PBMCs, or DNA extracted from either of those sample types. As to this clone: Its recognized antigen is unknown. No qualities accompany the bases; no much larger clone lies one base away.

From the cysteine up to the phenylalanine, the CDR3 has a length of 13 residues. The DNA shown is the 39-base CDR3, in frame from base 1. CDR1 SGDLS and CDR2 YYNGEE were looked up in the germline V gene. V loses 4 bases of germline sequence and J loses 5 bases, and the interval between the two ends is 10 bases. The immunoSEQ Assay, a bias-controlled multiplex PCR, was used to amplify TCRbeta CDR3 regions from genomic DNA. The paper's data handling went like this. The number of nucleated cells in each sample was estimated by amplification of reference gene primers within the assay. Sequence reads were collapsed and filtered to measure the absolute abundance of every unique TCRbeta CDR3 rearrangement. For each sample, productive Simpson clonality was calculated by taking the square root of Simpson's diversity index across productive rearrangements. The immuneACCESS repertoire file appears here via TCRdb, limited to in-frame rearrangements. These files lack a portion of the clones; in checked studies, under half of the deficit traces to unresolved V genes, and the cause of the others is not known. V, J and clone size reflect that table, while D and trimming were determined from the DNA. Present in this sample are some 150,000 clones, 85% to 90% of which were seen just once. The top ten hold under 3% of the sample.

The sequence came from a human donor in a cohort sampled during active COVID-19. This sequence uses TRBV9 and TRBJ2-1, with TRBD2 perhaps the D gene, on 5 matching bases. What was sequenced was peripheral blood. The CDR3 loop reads CASSQDGNNEQFF. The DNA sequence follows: TGTGCCAGCAGCCAAGACGGGAACAATGAGCAGTTCTTC. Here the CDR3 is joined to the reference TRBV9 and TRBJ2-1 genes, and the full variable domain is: DSGVTQTPKHLITATGQRVTLRCSPRSGDLSVYWYQQSLDQGLQFLIQYYNGEERAKGNILERFSAQQFPDLHSELNLSSLELGDSALYFCASSQDGNNEQFFGPGTRLTVL.